The 8 T cell receptor beta chains listed next were all sequenced from one sample in a study of spatial heterogeneity in lung cancer. As to time point: sample taken at primary tumor resection. Study-wide points: In tumors, expanded intratumoral alpha and beta TCR counts tracked mutation counts.

TCRdb processed the 5' RACE reads anew with MiXCR; each CDR3 protein has one entry. Found here are around 9,600 distinct CDR3 sequences, approximately 5.5% of them singletons; the top ten hold around 25%. Their specific antigens are unknown. The sample consisted of lung tumor tissue, taken at surgery. The source is a female donor with early-stage non-small cell lung cancer.

This clonotype has a count of ten or more. The chain carries TRBV19 and TRBJ2-6; possible D gene TRBD2, 6 bases. Trimming cost V 8 bases and J 3 bases, with 17 bases left between them. From germline, CDR1 is LNHDA and CDR2 SQIVND (reference sequence). This CDR3 region has 16 residues. CDR3 in amino acids: CASSAMGGSGANVLTF. CDR3 in DNA: TGTGCCAGTTCTGCGATGGGGGGAAGTGGGGCCAACGTCCTGACTTTC.

Ten or more counts support this clonotype. The chain joins TRBV6-5 to TRBJ1-1; maybe TRBD1 (6 bases). V was cut by 0 bases and J by 0 bases, with 17 bases left in between. From germline, CDR1 is MNHEY and CDR2 SVGAGI. CDR3 length: 18 residues. In DNA form, the CDR3 reads TGTGCCAGCAGTTACTCGATAGGGGACATGGGGGTGAACACTGAAGCTTTCTTT. Residues: CASSYSIGDMGVNTEAFF.

This clonotype has a handful of counts. The CDR3 region is CASSVGLAGGAQYF. The CDR3 region has the DNA TGTGCCAGCAGCGTAGGGCTAGCGGGAGGCGCCCAGTACTTC. The chain combines TRBV9 with TRBJ2-5; TRBD2 agrees at 11 bases. The CDR3 runs 14 residues. CDR1 SGDLS and CDR2 YYNGEE come from the germline V gene. The junction had 4 bases not matched to a gene; V was cut back by 0 bases and J by 9 bases. The whole variable domain, remainder taken from reference TRBV9 and TRBJ2-5, is DSGVTQTPKHLITATGQRVTLRCSPRSGDLSVYWYQQSLDQGLQFLIQYYNGEERAKGNILERFSAQQFPDLHSELNLSSLELGDSALYFCASSVGLAGGAQYFGPGTRLLVL.

This clonotype was detected ten times or more. The chain is built from TRBV12-3 or TRBV12-4 and TRBJ1-1, with 7 bases identical to TRBD1. The V segment lost 6 bases and the J segment 0 bases; nucleotides outside the gene matches: 7. The CDR3 is made up of 15 amino acids. CDR3 nucleotide sequence: TGTGCCAGCAGGGTGAAAGGGGGCCTGAACACTGAAGCTTTCTTT. Amino acid sequence: CASRVKGGLNTEAFF.

At least ten counts were recorded for this clonotype. The chain recombines TRBV12-3 or TRBV12-4 with TRBJ2-7, with TRBD2 identical over 11 bases. Unmatched junction bases numbered 7, after V lost 6 bases and J lost 3 bases. This CDR3 comprises 15 residues. CDR3 loop: CASSEGLAVGYEQYF. As DNA, the CDR3 is TGTGCCAGCAGCGAGGGACTAGCGGTTGGCTACGAGCAGTACTTC.

This clonotype was counted ten times or more. V and J are TRBV7-2 and TRBJ2-3; the match to TRBD2 covers 10 bases. The CDR3 length is 16 residues. Germline CDR1 and CDR2: SGHTA and FQGNSA. Trimming removed 7 bases from V and 1 base from J; junction bases left unmatched: 8. CDR3 sequence: CASNPRTSGGTDTQYF. CDR3 DNA: TGTGCCAGCAACCCAAGGACTAGCGGCGGCACAGATACGCAGTATTTT.

This clonotype was seen many times. This rearrangement joins TRBV20-1 to TRBJ2-7, with D maybe TRBD1 (5 bases). The CDR3 is 16 residues long. V lost 0 bases to trimming and J lost 2 bases, with 17 bases between them. Germline lookup yields CDR1 DFQATT and CDR2 SNEGSKA (reference sequence). The DNA of the CDR3 is TGCAGTGCTAGAGACTTAAGGGGCGGTGGGACCTACGAGCAGTACTTC. Protein product: CSARDLRGGGTYEQYF.

The chain couples TRBV7-8 to TRBJ2-2; D unclear. CDR1 is SGHVS and CDR2 is FQNEAQ in the germline V gene. Trimming took 6 bases from V and 7 from J, leaving 9 bases between them. The CDR3 has 12 amino acids. The CDR3 nucleotides are TGTGCCAGCAGACCCGTTCACGGGGAGCTGTTTTTT. Its translation: CASRPVHGELFF.